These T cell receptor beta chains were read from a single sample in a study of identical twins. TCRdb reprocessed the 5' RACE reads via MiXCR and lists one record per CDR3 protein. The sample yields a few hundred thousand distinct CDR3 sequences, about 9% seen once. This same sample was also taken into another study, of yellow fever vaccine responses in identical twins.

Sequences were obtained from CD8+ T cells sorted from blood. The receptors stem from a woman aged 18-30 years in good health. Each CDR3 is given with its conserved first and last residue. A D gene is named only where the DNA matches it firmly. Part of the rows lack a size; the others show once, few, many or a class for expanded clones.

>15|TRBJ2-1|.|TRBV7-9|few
TGTGCCAGCAGCCTACCCGGGACGTCCTACAATGAGCAGTTCTTC
CASSLPGTSYNEQFF
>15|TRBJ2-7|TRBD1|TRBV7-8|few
TGTGCCAGCAGGAAAGAACGGGGACAGGGGTCCGAGCAGTACTTC
CASRKERGQGSEQYF
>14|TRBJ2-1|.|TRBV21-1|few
TGTGCCAGCAGCAAAGAGTCTAGTCAGGATGAGCAGTTCTTC
CASSKESSQDEQFF
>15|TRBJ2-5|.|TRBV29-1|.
TGCAGCGTTGAAGGCCGGAAGGCAGGGGAAGAGACCCAGTACTTC
CSVEGRKAGEETQYF
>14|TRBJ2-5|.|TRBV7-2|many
TGTGCCAGCAGCTTAATTCAACCCGTTGAGACCCAGTACTTC
CASSLIQPVETQYF
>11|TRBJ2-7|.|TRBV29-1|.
TGCAGCGTAACAGGGATAGGCGAGCAGTACTTC
CSVTGIGEQYF
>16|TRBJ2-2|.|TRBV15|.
TGTGCCACCAGCAAGGTGGTAATCGCGAACACCGGGGAGCTGTTTTTT
CATSKVVIANTGELFF
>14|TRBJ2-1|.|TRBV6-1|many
TGTGCCAGCAGTGATGGTTGGGTTACAAATGAGCAGTTCTTC
CASSDGWVTNEQFF
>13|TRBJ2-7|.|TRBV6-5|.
TGTGCCAGCAGTTACGTCCAGAATTACGAGCAGTACTTC
CASSYVQNYEQYF
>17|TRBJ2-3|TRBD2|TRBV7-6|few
TGTGCCAGCAGCTTTAGGCTAGCGGGGGTCGAGGCGGATACGCAGTATTTT
CASSFRLAGVEADTQYF
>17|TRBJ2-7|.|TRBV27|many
TGTGCCAGCTGTCGGCACTTCGAGGGGGTTGATTCCTACGAGCAGTACTTC
CASCRHFEGVDSYEQYF
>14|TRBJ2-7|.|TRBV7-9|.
TGTGCCAGCAGCTTAGGGACGCTCACCTACGAGCAGTACTTC
CASSLGTLTYEQYF
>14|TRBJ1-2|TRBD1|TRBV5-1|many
TGCGCCAGCAGCTTCGAGACAGGGGGCGTTGGCTACACCTTC
CASSFETGGVGYTF
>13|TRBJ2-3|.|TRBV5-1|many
TGCGCCAGCACTTCCCCGCTGTCTGCAATTCCGTATTTT
CASTSPLSAIPYF
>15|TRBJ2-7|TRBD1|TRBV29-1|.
TGCAGCGTTGAAGACCCCAGGGGGCAAAGCTACGAGCAGTACTTC
CSVEDPRGQSYEQYF
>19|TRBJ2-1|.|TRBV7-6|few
TGTGCCAGCAGCGACGCCCCGGATCGTGGCAGGGAAGTCTACAATGAGCAGTTCTTC
CASSDAPDRGREVYNEQFF
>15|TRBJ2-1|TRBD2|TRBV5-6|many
TGTGCCAGCAGCGTTGGGGCTAGCGGTTACAATGAGCAGTTCTTC
CASSVGASGYNEQFF
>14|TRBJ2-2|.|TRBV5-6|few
TGTGCCAGCACCCAACTCCCCGACAGGCGGGAGCTGTTTTTT
CASTQLPDRRELFF
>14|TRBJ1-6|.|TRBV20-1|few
TGCAGTGCCCGCCCACAGGAGCGGAATTCACCCCTCCACTTT
CSARPQERNSPLHF
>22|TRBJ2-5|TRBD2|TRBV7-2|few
TGTGCCAGCAGCTTATTTACCCGGGGGACTAGCGGGAGACAATTTTACCAAGAGACCCAGTACTTC
CASSLFTRGTSGRQFYQETQYF
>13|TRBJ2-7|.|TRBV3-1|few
TGTGCCAGCAGCCAAGGGGACGCCTACGAGCAGTACTTC
CASSQGDAYEQYF
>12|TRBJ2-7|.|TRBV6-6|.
TGTGCCAGCAGTCCCAGGGCCCACGAGCAGTACTTC
CASSPRAHEQYF
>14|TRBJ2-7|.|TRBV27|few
TGTGCCAGCAGTTCAACGGACAGCGCCTACGAGCAGTACTTC
CASSSTDSAYEQYF
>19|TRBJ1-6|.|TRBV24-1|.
TGTGCCACCACGTTCCCCGGGTCTCGCGAAGGGAGTAATAATTCACCCCTCCACTTT
CATTFPGSREGSNNSPLHF
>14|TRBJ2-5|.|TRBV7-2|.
TGTGCCAGCAGCTCACGACGTATCGGAGAGACCCAGTACTTC
CASSSRRIGETQYF
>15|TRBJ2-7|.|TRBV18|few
TGTGCCAGCTCACCCCCGGCAGGGGTGTCCTACGAGCAGTACTTC
CASSPPAGVSYEQYF
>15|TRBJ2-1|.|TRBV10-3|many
TGTGCCATCAACCTACAGGGGGGGTCCTACAATGAGCAGTTCTTC
CAINLQGGSYNEQFF
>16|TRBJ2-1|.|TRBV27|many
TGTGCCAGCAGTAACTTCTTAGGGGGACCATACAATGAGCAGTTCTTC
CASSNFLGGPYNEQFF
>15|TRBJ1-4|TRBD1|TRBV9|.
TGTGCCAGCAGCGGTTCCGGGACAGGGCATGAAAAACTGTTTTTT
CASSGSGTGHEKLFF